The next 10 T cell receptor beta chains were all read from a single sample in a study of cytomegalovirus exposure and HLA in healthy donors. Primers: 60 Vbeta forward and 13 Jbeta reverse. This table comes from immunoSEQ multiplex PCR, and its TCRdb copy is limited to in-frame clones, with some not included. The sample holds 150,000 or so clones, less than 90% seen once. The sample taken for sequencing was PBMCs. The receptors here all came from a woman in her forties or fifties in good health and CMV-seropositive.

This chain uses TRBV5-4 with TRBJ2-3; D perhaps matches TRBD2 (7 bases). CDR1 is SGHNT, CDR2 YYREEE, per germline (reference sequence). The CDR3 consists of 15 residues. Trimming shortened V by 4 bases and J by 5 bases, and 17 bases separated the two germline ends. The CDR3 DNA follows: TGTGCCAGCAGCCTGGGGGGGGCGGGGGAAGATACGCAGTATTTT. It specifies CASSLGGAGEDTQYF.

The genes are TRBV11-3 and TRBJ2-1, with no clear D. V was clipped by 1 base and J by 7 bases, with 11 bases between them. The CDR3 runs to 14 residues. The germline gives CDR1 SGHNT, CDR2 YENEEA. The CDR3 here is CASSLALGKNEQFF. The DNA for the CDR3 is TGTGCCAGCAGCTTAGCTCTAGGAAAAAATGAGCAGTTCTTC.

The V gene is TRBV19, the J gene TRBJ2-5, with 13 nucleotides matching TRBD2. Germline assignment: CDR1 LNHDA and CDR2 SQIVND (reference sequence). The CDR3 contains 15 residues. The V segment lost 5 bases and the J segment 4 bases; nucleotides outside the gene matches: 4. CDR3 amino acids: CASSPGTSGIETQYF. As DNA, the CDR3 is TGTGCCAGTAGTCCGGGGACTAGCGGGATAGAGACCCAGTACTTC.

The chain combines TRBV15 with TRBJ2-6; 9 nucleotides align to TRBD1. The CDR3 sequence is 18 residues long. The junction had 5 bases not matched to a gene; V was cut back by 2 bases and J by 0 bases. From germline, CDR1 is LNHNV and CDR2 YYDKDF (reference sequence). The CDR3 DNA reads TGTGCCACCAGCAGAAGCCGGGACAGGGCCTCTGGGGCCAACGTCCTGACTTTC. Translation gives CATSRSRDRASGANVLTF.

The rearrangement uses TRBV2 and TRBJ2-7; 8 bases line up with TRBD2. Germline CDR1 is SNHLY and CDR2 is FYNNEI. V shed 4 bases and J 3 bases; nucleotides not matched to a gene: 8. This CDR3 contains 15 residues. CDR3 region: CASSGGLGLNYEQYF. CDR3 DNA: TGTGCCAGCAGTGGGGGACTAGGGTTAAACTACGAGCAGTACTTC.

The CDR3 coding sequence is TGTGCCAGCAGACAGGGAGGGATGACGCCCCAGCATTTT. This encodes CASRQGGMTPQHF. The chain uses TRBV2 and TRBJ1-5; a weak D match, TRBD1 (6 bases). V lost 6 bases to trimming and J lost 9 bases, with 15 bases between them. Germline lookup yields CDR1 SNHLY and CDR2 FYNNEI. This CDR3 is built from 13 residues.

The rearrangement links TRBV9 to TRBJ2-5; 8 bases agree with TRBD1. Germline trimming cut 0 bases from V and 6 bases from J; bases unmatched to any gene: 4. Germline V gene data show CDR1 as SGDLS and CDR2 as YYNGEE. The CDR3 sequence is 14 residues long. The CDR3 sequence: CASSVAQGEKTQYF. DNA of the CDR3: TGTGCCAGCAGCGTAGCACAGGGGGAAAAGACCCAGTACTTC.

This clone was detected once. This chain links TRBV9 with TRBJ2-7; TRBD1 aligns across 8 bases. This CDR3 is 15 amino acids long. Germline V lookup: CDR1 SGDLS, CDR2 YYNGEE. With 3 bases clipped from V and 3 bases from J, the junction kept 8 bases outside the gene matches. This CDR3 is CASSEGQGKGYEQYF. The CDR3 DNA follows: TGTGCCAGCAGCGAAGGACAGGGTAAAGGCTACGAGCAGTACTTC.

This chain joins TRBV10-1 and TRBJ2-5, with 7 bases lining up with TRBD1. Trimming removed 5 bases from V and 5 bases from J; junction bases left unmatched: 5. This CDR3 contains 13 residues. CDR1 and CDR2 (germline): WNHNN, SYGVQD (reference sequence). The CDR3 sequence is CASSSTGSETQYF. CDR3 nucleotide sequence: TGCGCCAGCAGTTCGACAGGGAGTGAGACCCAGTACTTC.

In regard to this clone: The junction departs from the called germline gene at one end, perhaps through a read error. The gene calls are TRBV7-9 and TRBJ1-4; no reliable D call. This CDR3 region has 15 residues. The germline V gene has CDR1 SEHNR and CDR2 FQNEAQ (reference sequence). CDR3 nucleotides: TGTTCCAGCAGCCCAGCGCCGGCCCTTAATGAAAAACTGTTTTTT. This translates into CSSSPAPALNEKLFF.